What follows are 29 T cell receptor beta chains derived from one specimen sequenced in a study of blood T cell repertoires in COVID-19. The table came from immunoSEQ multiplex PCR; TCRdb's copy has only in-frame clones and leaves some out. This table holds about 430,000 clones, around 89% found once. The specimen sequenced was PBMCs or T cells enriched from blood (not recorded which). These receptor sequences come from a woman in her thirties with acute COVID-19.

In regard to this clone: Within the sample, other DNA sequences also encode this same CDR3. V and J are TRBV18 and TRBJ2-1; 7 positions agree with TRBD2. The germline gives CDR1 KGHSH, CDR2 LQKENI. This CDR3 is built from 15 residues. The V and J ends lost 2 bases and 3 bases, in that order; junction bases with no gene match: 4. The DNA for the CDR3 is TGTGCCAGCTCACCAGACGGGGGGAGCTACAATGAGCAGTTCTTC. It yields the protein CASSPDGGSYNEQFF. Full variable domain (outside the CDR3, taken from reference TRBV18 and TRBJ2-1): NAGVMQNPRHLVRRRGQEARLRCSPMKGHSHVYWYRQLPEEGLKFMVYLQKENIIDESGMPKERFSAEFPKEGPSILRIQQVVRGDSAAYFCASSPDGGSYNEQFFGPGTRLTVL.

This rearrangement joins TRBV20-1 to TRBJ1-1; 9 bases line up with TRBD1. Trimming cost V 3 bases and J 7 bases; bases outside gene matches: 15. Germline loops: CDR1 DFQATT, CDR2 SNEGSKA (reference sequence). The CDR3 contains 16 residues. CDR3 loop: CSASLTRDRALREAFF. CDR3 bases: TGCAGTGCTAGTCTTACCCGGGACAGGGCCCTACGTGAAGCTTTCTTT.

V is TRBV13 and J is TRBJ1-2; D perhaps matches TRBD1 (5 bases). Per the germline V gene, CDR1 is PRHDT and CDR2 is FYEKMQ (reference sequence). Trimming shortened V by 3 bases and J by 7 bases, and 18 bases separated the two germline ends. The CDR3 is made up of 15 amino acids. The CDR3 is CASSFPSSGDSGYTF. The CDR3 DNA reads TGTGCCAGCAGCTTTCCCTCTTCGGGGGACTCTGGCTACACCTTC.

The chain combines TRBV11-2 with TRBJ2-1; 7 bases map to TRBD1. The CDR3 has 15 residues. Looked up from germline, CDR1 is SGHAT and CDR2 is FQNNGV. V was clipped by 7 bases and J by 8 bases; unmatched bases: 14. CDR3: CASKIGLTGTDEQFF. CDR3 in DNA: TGTGCCAGCAAAATAGGCCTGACAGGGACGGATGAGCAGTTCTTC.

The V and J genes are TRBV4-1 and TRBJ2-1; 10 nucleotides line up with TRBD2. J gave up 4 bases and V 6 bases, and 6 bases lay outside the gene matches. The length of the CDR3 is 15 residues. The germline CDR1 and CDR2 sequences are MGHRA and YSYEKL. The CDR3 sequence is CASSSSGGGYNEQFF. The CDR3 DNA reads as TGCGCCAGCAGTTCCAGCGGGGGGGGGTACAATGAGCAGTTCTTC.

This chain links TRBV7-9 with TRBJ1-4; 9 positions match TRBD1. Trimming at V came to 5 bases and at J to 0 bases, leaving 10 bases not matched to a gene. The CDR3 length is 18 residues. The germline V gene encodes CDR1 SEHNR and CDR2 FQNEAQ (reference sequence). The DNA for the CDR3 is TGTGCCAGCAGCCCTCTTATGGGACAGGGAGCAACTAATGAAAAACTGTTTTTT. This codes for CASSPLMGQGATNEKLFF.

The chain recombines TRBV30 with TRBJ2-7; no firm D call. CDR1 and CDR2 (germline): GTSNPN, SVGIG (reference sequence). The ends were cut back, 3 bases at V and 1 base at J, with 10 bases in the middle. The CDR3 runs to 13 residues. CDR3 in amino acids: CAWRCQISYEQYF. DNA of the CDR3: TGTGCCTGGAGATGTCAGATTTCCTACGAGCAGTACTTC.

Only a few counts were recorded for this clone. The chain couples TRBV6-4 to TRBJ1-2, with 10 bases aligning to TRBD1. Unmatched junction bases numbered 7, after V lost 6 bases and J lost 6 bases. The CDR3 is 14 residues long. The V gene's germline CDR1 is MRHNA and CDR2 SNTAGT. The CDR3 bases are TGTGCCAGCAGACCGGGACAGGGGTTTCATGGCTACACCTTC. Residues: CASRPGQGFHGYTF.

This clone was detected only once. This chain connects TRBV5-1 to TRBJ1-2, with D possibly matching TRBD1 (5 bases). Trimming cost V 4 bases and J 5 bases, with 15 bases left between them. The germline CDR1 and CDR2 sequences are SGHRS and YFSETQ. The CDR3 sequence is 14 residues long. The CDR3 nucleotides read TGCGCCAGCAGCCCCGGAGTAGGGGAATATGGCTACACCTTC. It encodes CASSPGVGEYGYTF.

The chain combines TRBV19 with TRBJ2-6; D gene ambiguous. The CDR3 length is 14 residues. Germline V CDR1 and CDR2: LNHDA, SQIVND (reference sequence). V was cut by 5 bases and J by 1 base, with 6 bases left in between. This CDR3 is CASSLRSGANVLTF. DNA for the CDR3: TGTGCCAGTAGTCTGCGGTCTGGGGCCAACGTCCTGACTTTC.

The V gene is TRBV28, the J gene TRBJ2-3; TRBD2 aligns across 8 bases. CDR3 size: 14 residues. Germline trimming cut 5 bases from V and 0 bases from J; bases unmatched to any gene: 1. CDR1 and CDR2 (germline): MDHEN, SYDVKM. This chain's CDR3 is CASSREGSTDTQYF. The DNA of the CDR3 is TGTGCCAGCAGTCGGGAGGGTAGCACAGATACGCAGTATTTT.

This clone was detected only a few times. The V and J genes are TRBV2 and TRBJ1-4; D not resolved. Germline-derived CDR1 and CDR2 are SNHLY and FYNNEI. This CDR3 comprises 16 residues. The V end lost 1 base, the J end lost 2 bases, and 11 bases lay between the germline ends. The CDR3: CASSEGPGSTNEKLFF. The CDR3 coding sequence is TGTGCCAGCAGTGAAGGACCAGGTTCGACTAATGAAAAACTGTTTTTT.

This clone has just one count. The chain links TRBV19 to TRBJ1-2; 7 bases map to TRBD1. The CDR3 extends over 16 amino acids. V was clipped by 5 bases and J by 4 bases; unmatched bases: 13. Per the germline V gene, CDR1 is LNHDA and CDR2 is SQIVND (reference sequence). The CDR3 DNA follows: TGTGCCAGTAGTGCGTGGGGACAGACTCATTTCTATGGCTACACCTTC. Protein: CASSAWGQTHFYGYTF. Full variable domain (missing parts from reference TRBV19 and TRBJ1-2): DGGITQSPKYLFRKEGQNVTLSCEQNLNHDAMYWYRQDPGQGLRLIYYSQIVNDFQKGDIAEGYSVSREKKESFPLTVTSAQKNPTAFYLCASSAWGQTHFYGYTFGSGTRLTVV.

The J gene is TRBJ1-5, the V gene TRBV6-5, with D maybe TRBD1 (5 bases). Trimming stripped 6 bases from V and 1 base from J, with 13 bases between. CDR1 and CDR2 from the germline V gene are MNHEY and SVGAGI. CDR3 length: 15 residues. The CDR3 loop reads CASRAAGPSNQPQHF. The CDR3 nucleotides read TGTGCCAGCAGGGCTGCGGGACCCAGCAATCAGCCCCAGCATTTT.

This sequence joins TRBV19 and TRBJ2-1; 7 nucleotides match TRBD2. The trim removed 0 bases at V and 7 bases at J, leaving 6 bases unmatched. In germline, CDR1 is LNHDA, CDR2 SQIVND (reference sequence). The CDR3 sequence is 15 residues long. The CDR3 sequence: CASSIEGAGGNEQFF. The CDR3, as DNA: TGTGCCAGTAGTATAGAGGGTGCCGGGGGGAATGAGCAGTTCTTC.

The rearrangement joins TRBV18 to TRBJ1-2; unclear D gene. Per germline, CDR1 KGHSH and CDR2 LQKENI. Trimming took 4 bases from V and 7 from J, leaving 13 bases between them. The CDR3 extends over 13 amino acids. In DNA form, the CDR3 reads TGTGCCAGCTCACTATCCGACATGGCTGGCTACACCTTC. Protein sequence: CASSLSDMAGYTF. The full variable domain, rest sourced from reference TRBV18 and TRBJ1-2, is NAGVMQNPRHLVRRRGQEARLRCSPMKGHSHVYWYRQLPEEGLKFMVYLQKENIIDESGMPKERFSAEFPKEGPSILRIQQVVRGDSAAYFCASSLSDMAGYTFGSGTRLTVV.

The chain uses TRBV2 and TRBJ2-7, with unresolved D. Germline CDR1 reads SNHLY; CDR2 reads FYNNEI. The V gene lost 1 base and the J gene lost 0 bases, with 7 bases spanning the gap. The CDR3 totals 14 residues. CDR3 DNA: TGTGCCAGCAGTGAAGATCACAGCTCCTACGAGCAGTACTTC. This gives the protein CASSEDHSSYEQYF.

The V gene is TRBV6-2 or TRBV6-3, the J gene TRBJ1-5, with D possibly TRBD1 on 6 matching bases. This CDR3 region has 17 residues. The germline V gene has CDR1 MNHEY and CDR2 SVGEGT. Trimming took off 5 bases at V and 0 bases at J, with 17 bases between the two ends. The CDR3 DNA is TGTGCCAGCAGTCTCAGGGTTGGGACATATAGCAATCAGCCCCAGCATTTT. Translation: CASSLRVGTYSNQPQHF.

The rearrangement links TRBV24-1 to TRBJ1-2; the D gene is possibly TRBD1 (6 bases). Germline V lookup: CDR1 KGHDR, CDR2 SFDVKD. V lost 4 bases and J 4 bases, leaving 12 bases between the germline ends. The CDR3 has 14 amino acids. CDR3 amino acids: CATSDQGHSYGYTF. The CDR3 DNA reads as TGTGCCACCAGTGACCAGGGACACAGCTATGGCTACACCTTC.

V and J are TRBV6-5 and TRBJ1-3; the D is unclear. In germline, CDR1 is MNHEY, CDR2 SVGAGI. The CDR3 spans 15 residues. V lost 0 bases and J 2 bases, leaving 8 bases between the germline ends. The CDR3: CASSYSWAPGNTIYF. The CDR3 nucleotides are TGTGCCAGCAGTTACTCCTGGGCCCCTGGAAACACCATATATTTT.

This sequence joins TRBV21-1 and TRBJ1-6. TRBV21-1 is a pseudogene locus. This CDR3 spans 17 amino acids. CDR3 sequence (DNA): TGTGCCAGCAGCAAAGACAAGGTGAGGTCCTATAATTCACCCCTCCACTTT. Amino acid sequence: CASSKDKVRSYNSPLHF.

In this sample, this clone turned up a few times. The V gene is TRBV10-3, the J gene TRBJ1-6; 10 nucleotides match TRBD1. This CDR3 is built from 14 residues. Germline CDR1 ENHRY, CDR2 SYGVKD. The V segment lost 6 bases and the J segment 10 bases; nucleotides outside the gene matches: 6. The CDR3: CAISTGTGESPLHF. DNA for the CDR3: TGTGCCATCAGCACCGGGACAGGGGAATCACCCCTCCACTTT.

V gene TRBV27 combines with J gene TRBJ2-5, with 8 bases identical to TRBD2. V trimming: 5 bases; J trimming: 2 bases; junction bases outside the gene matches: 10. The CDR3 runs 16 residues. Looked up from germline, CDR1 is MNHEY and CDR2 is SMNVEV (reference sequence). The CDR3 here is CASSAYGGGYQETQYF. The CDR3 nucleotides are TGTGCCAGCAGTGCCTACGGGGGGGGATATCAAGAGACCCAGTACTTC.

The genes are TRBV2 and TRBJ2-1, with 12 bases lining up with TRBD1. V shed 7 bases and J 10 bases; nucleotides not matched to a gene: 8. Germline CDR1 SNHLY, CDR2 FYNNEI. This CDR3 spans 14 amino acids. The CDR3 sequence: CASIPGQGAREQFF. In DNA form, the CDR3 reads TGTGCCAGCATCCCGGGACAGGGGGCGAGGGAGCAGTTCTTC. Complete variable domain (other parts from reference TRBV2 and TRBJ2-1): EPEVTQTPSHQVTQMGQEVILRCVPISNHLYFYWYRQILGQKVEFLVSFYNNEISEKSEIFDDQFSVERPDGSNFTLKIRSTKLEDSAMYFCASIPGQGAREQFFGPGTRLTVL.

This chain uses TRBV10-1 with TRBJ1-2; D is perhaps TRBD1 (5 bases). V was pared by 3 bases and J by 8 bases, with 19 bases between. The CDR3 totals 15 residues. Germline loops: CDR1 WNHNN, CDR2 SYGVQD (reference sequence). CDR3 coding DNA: TGCGCCAGCAGTGACAATCTCGCAGGGCCCTTCGGCTACACCTTC. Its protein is CASSDNLAGPFGYTF.

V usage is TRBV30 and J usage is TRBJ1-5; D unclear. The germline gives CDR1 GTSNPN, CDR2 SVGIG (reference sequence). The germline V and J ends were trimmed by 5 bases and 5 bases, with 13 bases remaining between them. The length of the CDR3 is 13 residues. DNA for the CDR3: TGTGCCTGGTCCCGGGAGATCGATCAGCCCCAGCATTTT. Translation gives CAWSREIDQPQHF.

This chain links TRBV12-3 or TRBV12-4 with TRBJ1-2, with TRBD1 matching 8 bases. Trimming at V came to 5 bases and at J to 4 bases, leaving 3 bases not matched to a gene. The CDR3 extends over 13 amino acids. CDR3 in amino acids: CASSTGGFYGYTF. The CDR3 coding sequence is TGTGCCAGCAGTACAGGGGGGTTCTATGGCTACACCTTC.

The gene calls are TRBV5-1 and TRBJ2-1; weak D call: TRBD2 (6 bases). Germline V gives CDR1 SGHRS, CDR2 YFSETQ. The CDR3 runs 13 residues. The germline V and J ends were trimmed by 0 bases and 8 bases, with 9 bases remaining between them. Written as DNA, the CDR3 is TGCGCCAGCAGCTTGGTCTCGGGGGATGAGCAGTTCTTC. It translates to CASSLVSGDEQFF.

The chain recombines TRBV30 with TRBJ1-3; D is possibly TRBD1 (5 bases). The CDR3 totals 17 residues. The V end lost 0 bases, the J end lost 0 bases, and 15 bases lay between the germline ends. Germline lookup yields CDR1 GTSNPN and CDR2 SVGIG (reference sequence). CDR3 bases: TGTGCCTGGAGTGTAGGGGCCTCTAAATACTCTGGAAACACCATATATTTT. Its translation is CAWSVGASKYSGNTIYF.